This entry lists 28 T cell receptor beta chains sequenced from one sample in a study of shared clonotypes between healthy human individuals. Libraries were prepared by immunoSEQ multiplex PCR; TCRdb keeps only in-frame clonotypes and omits some of them. Here the sample spans about 96,000 clones, almost 70% being singletons. The specimen was memory CD8+ T cells sorted from blood. Subset: CD45RO+ cells pooled with CCR7-negative TemRA cells. The receptors derive from a man aged 25 to 45 in good health.

The chain recombines TRBV27 with TRBJ2-7; D is possibly TRBD1 (6 bases). This CDR3 region has 14 residues. V was pared by 6 bases and J by 2 bases, with 14 bases between. Germline CDR1 is MNHEY and CDR2 is SMNVEV (reference sequence). The CDR3 DNA follows: TGTGCCAGCAGGGGGGCGGGTCCCCCCTACGAGCAGTACTTC. Residues: CASRGAGPPYEQYF.

The chain links TRBV7-8 to TRBJ2-3; 8 bases are a match to TRBD2. Germline V gene data show CDR1 as SGHVS and CDR2 as FQNEAQ. The CDR3 runs to 16 residues. The ends lost 1 base at V and 2 bases at J; junction bases unmatched: 5. The CDR3 coding sequence is TGTGCCAGCAGCTTAGAACTAGCGGAGAACACAGATACGCAGTATTTT. Translated, it gives CASSLELAENTDTQYF.

The chain recombines TRBV28 with TRBJ2-2; 8 bases fit TRBD2. Looked up from germline, CDR1 is MDHEN and CDR2 is SYDVKM. V lost 6 bases and J lost 5; bases outside the gene matches: 8. The CDR3 extends over 15 amino acids. Written as DNA, the CDR3 is TGTGCCAGCAGCCATACAAGCGGGAGAACCGGGGAGCTGTTTTTT. Its translation is CASSHTSGRTGELFF.

This clone was recorded only once. The chain uses TRBV11-2 and TRBJ2-1; TRBD2 agrees at 15 bases. With V trimmed by 5 bases and J by 5 bases, 4 bases remained unmatched. The CDR3 extends over 16 amino acids. The germline V gene has CDR1 SGHAT and CDR2 FQNNGV. This CDR3 is CASSGRTSGRDNEQFF. The CDR3 DNA is TGTGCCAGCAGCGGCAGGACTAGCGGGAGGGACAATGAGCAGTTCTTC.

CDR3 DNA: TGTGCCAGCAGTGAAAGGTATCTGACACAAAGTCGGGCCAACGTCCTGACTTTC. Translating it yields CASSERYLTQSRANVLTF. The genes are TRBV28 and TRBJ2-6; unclear D gene. The CDR3 covers 18 residues. Germline V lookup: CDR1 MDHEN, CDR2 SYDVKM. V was pared by 5 bases and J by 5 bases, with 22 bases between.

This rearrangement joins TRBV4-3 to TRBJ1-2; TRBD1 matches 11 bases. In germline, CDR1 is LGHNA, CDR2 YSLEER. Losses at the gene ends were 4 bases for V and 4 bases for J; bases not matched to a gene: 17. The length of the CDR3 is 19 residues. The CDR3, as DNA: TGCGCCAGCAGCCCGAAAAGCCTAATGGACAGGGGGCGCATCTATGGCTACACCTTC. Translating it yields CASSPKSLMDRGRIYGYTF.

The V gene is TRBV5-3, the J gene TRBJ2-5, with D maybe TRBD1 (6 bases). TRBV5-3 counts as an open reading frame of uncertain function. Between the trimmed V and J ends, which lost 3 bases and 6 bases, there was a span of 18 bases. CDR3 length: 15 residues. The CDR3 loop reads CARSSAYGRGKTQYF. The CDR3 bases are TGTGCCAGAAGCTCCGCTTATGGCAGGGGAAAGACCCAGTACTTC.

The chain couples TRBV2 to TRBJ2-5; D gene unclear. The CDR3 loop spans 12 amino acids. Germline V lookup: CDR1 SNHLY, CDR2 FYNNEI. V was shortened by 7 bases and J by 0 bases, with 6 bases between the two germline ends. The CDR3 region has the DNA TGTGCCAGCACGCGATACCAAGAGACCCAGTACTTC. Translation gives CASTRYQETQYF.

The chain uses TRBV29-1 and TRBJ2-1; TRBD2 aligns across 14 bases. Germline V lookup: CDR1 SQVTM, CDR2 ANQGSEA. The CDR3 runs 18 residues. V lost 7 bases, J lost 3 bases, and 14 bases stayed unmatched. CDR3 in DNA: TGCAGCGCCTCGACTAGCGGGAGGGCCTCGGCTAGCTACAATGAGCAGTTCTTC. Translation gives CSASTSGRASASYNEQFF.

In this sample, this clone turned up a few times. The chain has TRBV28 and TRBJ1-3; D not certain. Deletions cut 4 bases from V and 2 bases from J, with 9 bases between. Germline V gene sequence: CDR1 MDHEN, CDR2 SYDVKM. The CDR3 runs 14 residues. CDR3 sequence: CASSSAGTGNTIYF. For the CDR3, the DNA is TGTGCCAGCAGTTCAGCAGGAACTGGAAACACCATATATTTT.

The V call is TRBV14, the J call TRBJ2-1; 8 positions agree with TRBD2. J gave up 4 bases and V 3 bases, and 11 bases lay outside the gene matches. This CDR3 is 17 amino acids long. Germline CDR1 reads SGHDN; CDR2 reads FVKESK. In DNA form, the CDR3 reads TGTGCCAGCAGCCAGGCGCGCGGGGGCGGGAGGTACAATGAGCAGTTCTTC. This translates into CASSQARGGGRYNEQFF.

For the CDR3, the DNA is TGTGCCAGCAGCGCCCCGAGGGAGGGCCTGTTCCGTGAGCAGTTCTTC. This codes for CASSAPREGLFREQFF. This chain joins TRBV9 and TRBJ2-1; 7 nucleotides align to TRBD2. The ends lost 3 bases at V and 9 bases at J; junction bases unmatched: 15. This CDR3 has 16 amino acids. The germline gives CDR1 SGDLS, CDR2 YYNGEE.

This sequence joins TRBV10-3 and TRBJ2-3; TRBD2 is a possible D gene (6 bases). V lost 8 bases to trimming and J lost 0 bases, with 15 bases between them. CDR1 is ENHRY, CDR2 SYGVKD, per germline. The CDR3 extends over 15 amino acids. The CDR3 region has the DNA TGTGCCATCGCTTCGGGACTTGCAAGCACAGATACGCAGTATTTT. Its translation is CAIASGLASTDTQYF.

The chain links TRBV10-2 to TRBJ2-7; the D gene could be TRBD1 or TRBD2 (5 bases each). Deletions cut 6 bases from V and 4 bases from J, with 10 bases between. Germline CDR1 reads WSHSY; CDR2 reads SAAADI. The CDR3 has 12 amino acids. CDR3 in amino acids: CASRGVGYEQYF. The CDR3 DNA reads TGCGCCAGCAGGGGGGTAGGGTACGAGCAGTACTTC.

The sample holds many counts of this clone. This chain joins TRBV29-1 and TRBJ2-7; 7 nucleotides agree with TRBD1. Germline V gene lookup returns CDR1 SQVTM and CDR2 ANQGSEA. With V trimmed by 7 bases and J by 0 bases, 9 bases remained unmatched. This CDR3 is 14 amino acids long. Here the CDR3 reads CSAGGAGGSYEQYF. CDR3 in DNA: TGCAGCGCTGGGGGCGCAGGGGGCTCCTACGAGCAGTACTTC.

The rearrangement joins TRBV10-3 to TRBJ1-5; TRBD1 aligns across 9 bases. There are 14 residues in the CDR3. Germline loops: CDR1 ENHRY, CDR2 SYGVKD. V was pared by 6 bases and J by 4 bases, with 4 bases of the junction left unmatched. CDR3 DNA: TGTGCCATCAGCCCTGGACAGGGGAATCAGCCCCAGCATTTT. Its protein product is CAISPGQGNQPQHF.

The chain employs TRBV10-3 and TRBJ2-1; 10 bases line up with TRBD2. Germline-derived CDR1 and CDR2 are ENHRY and SYGVKD. V was clipped by 10 bases and J by 6 bases; unmatched bases: 12. The CDR3 is 15 residues long. DNA of the CDR3: TGTGCCACAACGACGCCGGGACTAGCGCGCAATGAGCAGTTCTTC. Translation: CATTTPGLARNEQFF.

V gene TRBV28 combines with J gene TRBJ1-5; 9 nucleotides line up with TRBD1. The CDR3 is 16 amino acids. Germline assignment: CDR1 MDHEN and CDR2 SYDVKM. The junction had 6 bases not matched to a gene; V was cut back by 2 bases and J by 4 bases. CDR3 in amino acids: CASSLARQGGNQPQHF. The CDR3 nucleotides are TGTGCCAGCAGTTTAGCCCGACAGGGGGGAAATCAGCCCCAGCATTTT.

This clone occurred a few times. The V call is TRBV9, the J call TRBJ1-1, with D perhaps matching TRBD1 (5 bases). The CDR3 runs 16 residues. Between the trimmed V and J ends, which lost 4 bases and 5 bases, there was a span of 21 bases. Germline CDR1 is SGDLS and CDR2 is YYNGEE. The chain's CDR3 is CASSSRAGFGATEAFF. DNA of the CDR3: TGTGCCAGCAGCTCGCGTGCTGGATTCGGGGCAACTGAAGCTTTCTTT.

On this clone: A far larger clone is a single base away, which makes a read error likely. The identical CDR3 is also encoded by other nucleotide sequences in the sample. This sequence joins TRBV29-1 and TRBJ2-1; tentative D call: TRBD2 (5 bases). This CDR3 is 16 amino acids long. CDR1 is SQVTM, CDR2 ANQGSEA, per germline. Deletions cut 3 bases from V and 6 bases from J, with 21 bases between. CDR3 coding DNA: TGCAGCGTTGAGTCATCCCCTAGCATCGAAACCAATGAGCAGTTCTTC. Protein: CSVESSPSIETNEQFF.

This chain joins TRBV6-4 and TRBJ2-1; the D gene is possibly TRBD1 (5 bases). The CDR3 has 14 residues. The germline V gene encodes CDR1 MRHNA and CDR2 SNTAGT. Deletions cut 5 bases from V and 5 bases from J, with 13 bases between. The CDR3 loop reads CASSYQGMDNEQFF. CDR3 bases: TGTGCCAGCAGTTACCAGGGCATGGACAATGAGCAGTTCTTC.

The chain couples TRBV27 to TRBJ2-3; 12 bases are shared with TRBD2. CDR1 is MNHEY and CDR2 is SMNVEV in the germline V gene (reference sequence). V was clipped by 6 bases and J by 4 bases; unmatched bases: 8. The CDR3 has 16 residues. Here the CDR3 DNA reads TGTGCCAGCAGGGAGACTAGCGGGAGTAGCTCAGATACGCAGTATTTT. Translated: CASRETSGSSSDTQYF.

The rearrangement uses TRBV6-1 and TRBJ2-2; possibly TRBD1 or TRBD2 for D (6 bases each). Germline V CDR1 and CDR2: MNHNS, SASEGT. This CDR3 has 15 residues. The germline V and J ends were trimmed by 2 bases and 4 bases, with 11 bases remaining between them. CDR3 region: CASSEIGGGTGELFF. The CDR3 DNA sequence: TGTGCCAGCAGTGAAATAGGAGGGGGCACCGGGGAGCTGTTTTTT.

The V and J genes are TRBV6-5 and TRBJ2-3, with 8 bases fitting TRBD2. The CDR3 length is 14 residues. Trimming at V came to 2 bases and at J to 2 bases, leaving 0 bases not matched to a gene. The germline CDR1 and CDR2 sequences are MNHEY and SVGAGI. The CDR3 loop is CASSYGLATDTQYF. CDR3 DNA: TGTGCCAGCAGTTACGGACTAGCCACAGATACGCAGTATTTT.

This clone was recorded a few times. The chain combines TRBV28 with TRBJ2-7; tentative D call: TRBD1 (5 bases). V was trimmed by 8 bases and J by 2 bases, leaving 16 bases between them. The CDR3 spans 14 residues. Germline V gene lookup returns CDR1 MDHEN and CDR2 SYDVKM. The CDR3 nucleotides are TGTGCCAGCGAAGGGGTGCCGCTCGCCTACGAGCAGTACTTC. This translates into CASEGVPLAYEQYF.

The rearrangement uses TRBV14 and TRBJ2-7; 10 nucleotides agree with TRBD2. This CDR3 contains 17 residues. The ends lost 4 bases at V and 3 bases at J; junction bases unmatched: 12. Looked up from germline, CDR1 is SGHDN and CDR2 is FVKESK. CDR3 residues: CASSPFHPTSGHYEQYF. CDR3 in DNA: TGTGCCAGCAGCCCCTTTCACCCGACTAGCGGGCACTACGAGCAGTACTTC.

The genes are TRBV14 and TRBJ1-2; unclear D gene. CDR1 and CDR2 from the germline V gene are SGHDN and FVKESK. Trimming took 4 bases from V and 3 from J, leaving 15 bases between them. The CDR3 spans 15 residues. For the CDR3, the DNA is TGTGCCAGCAGCCGCGTCGGCCTAGCAGACTATGGCTACACCTTC. Translation gives CASSRVGLADYGYTF.

This clone came up many times. The chain has TRBV13 and TRBJ2-4; no firm D call. The CDR3 contains 17 residues. CDR1 and CDR2 (germline): PRHDT, FYEKMQ (reference sequence). V gave up 1 base and J gave up 1 base, with 14 bases separating them. The CDR3 sequence: CASSLEWGGRAKNIQYF. CDR3 in DNA: TGTGCCAGCAGCTTAGAGTGGGGTGGACGGGCCAAAAACATTCAGTACTTC. The complete variable domain, with remaining parts taken from reference TRBV13 and TRBJ2-4, reads AAGVIQSPRHLIKEKRETATLKCYPIPRHDTVYWYQQGPGQDPQFLISFYEKMQSDKGSIPDRFSAQQFSDYHSELNMSSLELGDSALYFCASSLEWGGRAKNIQYFGAGTRLSVL.